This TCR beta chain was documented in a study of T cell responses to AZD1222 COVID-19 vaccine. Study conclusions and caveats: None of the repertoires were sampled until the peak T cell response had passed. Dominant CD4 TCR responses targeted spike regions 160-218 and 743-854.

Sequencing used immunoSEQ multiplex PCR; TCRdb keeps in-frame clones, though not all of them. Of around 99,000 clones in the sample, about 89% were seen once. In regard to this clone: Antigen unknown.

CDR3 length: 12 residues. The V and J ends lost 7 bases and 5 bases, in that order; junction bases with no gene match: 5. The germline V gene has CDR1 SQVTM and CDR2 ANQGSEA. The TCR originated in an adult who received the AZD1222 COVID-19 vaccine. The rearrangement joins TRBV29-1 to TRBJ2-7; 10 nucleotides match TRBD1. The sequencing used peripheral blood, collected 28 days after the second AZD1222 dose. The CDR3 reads CSGWTGGNEQYF. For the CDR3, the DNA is TGCAGCGGGTGGACAGGGGGAAACGAGCAGTACTTC.